The sequence of this TCR beta chain was determined in a study of blood T cell repertoires in COVID-19. V was pared by 0 bases and J by 0 bases, with 8 bases of the junction left unmatched. The CDR3 consists of 18 residues. The germline V gene encodes CDR1 SGHVS and CDR2 FNYEAQ. Original methodology: Estimation of nucleated cell counts was performed using reference gene primer amplification. Clones were read by immunoSEQ multiplex PCR, and TCRdb kept only the in-frame ones, dropping some. V and J calls and clone size come straight from that table; D and trimming were deduced from the DNA. The sample records about 260,000 clones, 88% being singletons.

The rearrangement uses TRBV7-6 and TRBJ1-3; 7 bases map to TRBD1. Sequenced sample: peripheral blood. The source is a man in his fifties or sixties who had recovered from COVID-19. The CDR3 sequence: CASSLALRTGNSGNTIYF. CDR3 coding DNA: TGTGCCAGCAGCTTAGCCCTCCGGACAGGAAACTCTGGAAACACCATATATTTT. Drawing the rest from reference TRBV7-6 and TRBJ1-3, the complete variable domain is GAGVSQSPRYKVTKRGQDVALRCDPISGHVSLYWYRQALGQGPEFLTYFNYEAQQDKSGLPNDRFSAERPEGSISTLTIQRTEQRDSAMYRCASSLALRTGNSGNTIYFGEGSWLTVV.